This paragraph covers one T cell receptor beta chain sequence. This specimen comes from a study of T cell changes during pregnancy in multiple sclerosis. Clones were read by immunoSEQ multiplex PCR, and TCRdb kept only the in-frame ones, dropping some. The data hold over 15,000 clones, with approximately 84% observed a single time. Trimming removed 1 base at V and 4 bases at J, with 10 bases between. This CDR3 region has 14 residues. CDR1 SEHNR and CDR2 FQNEAQ come from the germline V gene (reference sequence). V and J are TRBV7-9 and TRBJ1-2; D remains ambiguous. The specimen was CD8+ T cells from peripheral blood mononuclear cells, collected in the second trimester of pregnancy. The clonotype comes from a female donor in good health, enrolled as a control in a pregnancy study. DNA of the CDR3: TGTGCCAGCAGCTTAGGTTATGCGGGCTATGGCTACACCTTC. It encodes CASSLGYAGYGYTF.